Reported below is one TCR beta chain. Antigen: not known. This sample was taken from a study of cytomegalovirus exposure and HLA in healthy donors. General observations from the study: Judged likely to be a sequencing artifact was a cluster of highly shared sequence variants.

Trimming took 5 bases from V and 4 from J; bases not matched to a gene: 6. The germline V gene has CDR1 MNHEY and CDR2 SMNVEV (reference sequence). CDR3 length: 14 residues. PCR amplification relied on 60 Vbeta primers (plus 13 Jbeta primers). This table comes from immunoSEQ multiplex PCR, and its TCRdb copy is limited to in-frame clones, with some not included. The sample records some 200,000 clones, around 83% being singletons. The receptor comes from a woman aged 35 to 49 in good health and CMV-seronegative. V usage is TRBV27 and J usage is TRBJ2-7; the match to TRBD1 covers 9 bases. Sequencing was carried out using PBMCs. CDR3 region: CASSAGTGLYEQYF. CDR3 sequence (DNA): TGTGCCAGCAGTGCCGGGACAGGGTTGTACGAGCAGTACTTC.